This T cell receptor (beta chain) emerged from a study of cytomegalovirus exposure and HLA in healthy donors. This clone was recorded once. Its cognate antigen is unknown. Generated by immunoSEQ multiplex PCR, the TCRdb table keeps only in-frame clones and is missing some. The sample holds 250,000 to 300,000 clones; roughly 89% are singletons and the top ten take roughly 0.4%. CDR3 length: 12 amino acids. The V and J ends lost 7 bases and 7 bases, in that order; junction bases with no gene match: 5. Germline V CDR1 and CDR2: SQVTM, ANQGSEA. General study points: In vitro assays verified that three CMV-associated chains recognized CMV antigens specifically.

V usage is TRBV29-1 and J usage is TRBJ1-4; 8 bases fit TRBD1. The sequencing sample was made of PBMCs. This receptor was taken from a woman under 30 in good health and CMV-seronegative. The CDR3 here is CSGRTGPEKLFF. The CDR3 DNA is TGCAGCGGCCGGACAGGGCCTGAAAAACTGTTTTTT. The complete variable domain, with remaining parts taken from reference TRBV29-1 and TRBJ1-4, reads SAVISQKPSRDICQRGTSLTIQCQVDSQVTMMFWYRQQPGQSLTLIATANQGSEATYESGFVIDKFPISRPNLTFSTLTVSNMSPEDSSIYLCSGRTGPEKLFFGSGTQLSVL.